Shown below are 27 T cell receptor beta chains from a single sample sequenced in a study of blood T cells in healthy people across ages. Next came a second PCR, run for about 7 to 12 cycles, which used a sample-barcoded 5' primer along with a J-beta primer mix. TCRdb redid the calling of the 5' RACE reads with MiXCR, one entry per CDR3 protein. The table lists a few hundred thousand distinct CDR3 sequences, approximately 27% of them singletons. Source material: blood. These receptor sequences come from a woman between 65 and 79 years old in good health.

This chain connects TRBV6-1 to TRBJ2-5, with D perhaps assigned TRBD1 or TRBD2 (5 bases each). The CDR3 extends over 16 amino acids. CDR1 is MNHNS, CDR2 SASEGT, per germline. The V gene lost 0 bases and the J gene lost 7 bases, with 18 bases spanning the gap. The CDR3 region has the DNA TGTGCCAGCAGTGAAGCCCTCCTGGGGGTTTATGGGACCCAGTACTTC. It specifies CASSEALLGVYGTQYF.

The chain carries TRBV12-3 or TRBV12-4 and TRBJ2-1, with 10 bases aligning to TRBD2. With V trimmed by 1 base and J by 7 bases, 4 bases remained unmatched. The CDR3 has 15 residues. The CDR3 spells CASSLVSGGLNEQFF. CDR3 bases: TGTGCCAGCAGTTTAGTTAGCGGGGGGCTAAATGAGCAGTTCTTC.

This clonotype has just a few counts. The rearrangement joins TRBV24-1 to TRBJ2-1, with 7 bases fitting TRBD1. With 9 bases clipped from V and 0 bases from J, the junction kept 1 base outside the gene matches. The germline V gene has CDR1 KGHDR and CDR2 SFDVKD. The length of the CDR3 is 13 residues. CDR3: CATGDSSYNEQFF. The CDR3 DNA reads TGTGCCACCGGGGACAGCTCCTACAATGAGCAGTTCTTC.

This clonotype was seen only a few times. V is TRBV20-1 and J is TRBJ1-1, with D possibly TRBD1 on 6 matching bases. CDR3 size: 11 residues. Deletions cut 3 bases from V and 10 bases from J, with 12 bases between. Germline-derived CDR1 and CDR2 are DFQATT and SNEGSKA (reference sequence). This CDR3 reads CSASGGGLAFF. The CDR3 DNA reads as TGCAGTGCTAGCGGTGGGGGCTTAGCTTTCTTT.

V gene TRBV7-3 combines with J gene TRBJ2-4; 9 bases match TRBD1. Germline values: CDR1 SGHTA, CDR2 FQGTGA. The CDR3 extends over 16 amino acids. V trimming: 5 bases; J trimming: 2 bases; junction bases outside the gene matches: 7. CDR3: CASSPGQGLSKNIQYF. CDR3 coding DNA: TGTGCCAGCAGCCCTGGACAGGGGCTATCCAAAAACATTCAGTACTTC.

This clonotype has only a few counts. The gene calls are TRBV12-3 or TRBV12-4 and TRBJ2-3, with unresolved D. The CDR3 sequence is 12 residues long. The V end lost 4 bases, the J end lost 11 bases, and 13 bases lay between the germline ends. The CDR3 DNA follows: TGTGCCAGCAGTTCCCCGGCCACCCAGCAGTATTTT. This translates into CASSSPATQQYF.

This chain uses TRBV12-3 or TRBV12-4 with TRBJ2-7; D uncertain. The CDR3 has 12 amino acids. V lost 5 bases and J 3 bases, leaving 8 bases between the germline ends. CDR3 in amino acids: CASSPRGYEQYF. The CDR3 nucleotides are TGTGCCAGCAGTCCTAGAGGCTACGAGCAGTACTTC.

A few counts support this clonotype. The rearrangement joins TRBV7-2 to TRBJ2-7, with D perhaps being TRBD1 or TRBD2 (5 bases each). V lost 5 bases, J lost 6 bases, and 20 bases lay in between. Per the germline V gene, CDR1 is SGHTA and CDR2 is FQGNSA. CDR3 length: 15 amino acids. CDR3 sequence reads: CASSPTRDRTCEQYF. The CDR3 DNA reads TGTGCCAGCAGCCCGACCCGGGACCGCACCTGCGAGCAGTACTTC.

The V call is TRBV12-3 or TRBV12-4, the J call TRBJ2-3; 7 bases map to TRBD2. The CDR3 covers 17 residues. The ends lost 5 bases at V and 0 bases at J; junction bases unmatched: 11. As DNA, the CDR3 is TGTGCCAGCAGTCCCTTCCGACTAGCAGGGAGCACAGATACGCAGTATTTT. Protein sequence: CASSPFRLAGSTDTQYF.

This clonotype was observed a handful of times. The rearrangement joins TRBV2 to TRBJ1-5; possibly TRBD1 for D (5 bases). Germline V gene data show CDR1 as SNHLY and CDR2 as FYNNEI. The CDR3 sequence is 12 residues long. Deletions cut 7 bases from V and 9 bases from J, with 13 bases between. CDR3 DNA sequence: TGTGCCAGCACCTCCCAGGGCGGGCCCCAGCATTTT. It translates to CASTSQGGPQHF.

This clonotype occurred a few times. V usage is TRBV7-9 and J usage is TRBJ1-2; D may be TRBD1 (6 bases). This CDR3 has 15 residues. Trimming took 5 bases from V and 7 from J, leaving 20 bases between them. CDR1 and CDR2 from the germline V gene are SEHNR and FQNEAQ (reference sequence). The CDR3 region is CASSTGQRIFGGYTF. The CDR3, as DNA: TGTGCCAGCAGCACCGGACAGAGAATTTTCGGTGGCTACACCTTC. The entire variable domain, with the rest obtained from reference TRBV7-9 and TRBJ1-2, is as follows: DTGVSQNPRHKITKRGQNVTFRCDPISEHNRLYWYRQTLGQGPEFLTYFQNEAQLEKSRLLSDRFSAERPKGSFSTLEIQRTEQGDSAMYLCASSTGQRIFGGYTFGSGTRLTVV.

This clonotype has only a few counts. This chain's CDR3 is CSVDGGLGSYNEQFF. The CDR3 bases are TGCAGCGTTGACGGTGGGCTCGGGTCCTACAATGAGCAGTTCTTC. V gene TRBV29-1 combines with J gene TRBJ2-1; D not resolved. CDR3 length: 15 amino acids. Deletions cut 3 bases from V and 1 base from J, with 13 bases between. Germline V gives CDR1 SQVTM, CDR2 ANQGSEA.

V and J are TRBV7-2 and TRBJ2-6; D unresolved. This CDR3 has 15 residues. Germline V lookup: CDR1 SGHTA, CDR2 FQGNSA. V shed 7 bases and J shed 4 bases, with 14 bases lying between them. DNA for the CDR3: TGTGCCAGCACCAAGGACGGATCGGGGGCCAACGTCCTGACTTTC. This gives the protein CASTKDGSGANVLTF.

The genes are TRBV12-5 and TRBJ2-2, with 7 nucleotides matching TRBD1. Germline loops: CDR1 LGHNT, CDR2 FRNRAP. Unmatched junction bases numbered 5, after V lost 3 bases and J lost 7 bases. The CDR3 sequence is 14 residues long. The CDR3 reads CASGFRQGGGELFF. The CDR3 region has the DNA TGTGCTAGTGGTTTCCGACAGGGTGGCGGGGAGCTGTTTTTT.

The V call is TRBV12-3 or TRBV12-4, the J call TRBJ2-3, with D possibly TRBD1 on 6 matching bases. The V end lost 3 bases, the J end lost 4 bases, and 11 bases lay between the germline ends. CDR3 length equals 14 residues. In DNA, the CDR3 is TGTGCCAGCAGTTTCCAGGGGATCTCAGATACGCAGTATTTT. Translating it yields CASSFQGISDTQYF.

The chain has TRBV4-3 and TRBJ2-5; D is undetermined. V lost 0 bases and J 2 bases, leaving 10 bases between the germline ends. This CDR3 is 15 amino acids long. The V gene's germline CDR1 is LGHNA and CDR2 YSLEER. Here the CDR3 DNA reads TGCGCCAGCAGCCAAGATTTAGCCCTTCAAGAGACCCAGTACTTC. It yields the protein CASSQDLALQETQYF.

The genes are TRBV20-1 and TRBJ1-4; D gene unclear. This CDR3 comprises 14 residues. From germline, CDR1 is DFQATT and CDR2 SNEGSKA (reference sequence). Trimming cost V 5 bases and J 8 bases, with 18 bases left between them. CDR3 sequence reads: CSAPIRARGEKLFF. In DNA, the CDR3 is TGCAGTGCTCCCATCCGGGCCAGAGGCGAAAAACTGTTTTTT.

This clonotype was seen repeatedly, ten times or more. This rearrangement joins TRBV7-2 to TRBJ2-1; D gene uncertain. Germline V gene sequence: CDR1 SGHTA, CDR2 FQGNSA. V shed 3 bases and J shed 4 bases, with 7 bases lying between them. The CDR3 is 13 amino acids. CDR3: CASSFGGYNEQFF. CDR3 nucleotides: TGTGCCAGCAGCTTCGGCGGTTACAATGAGCAGTTCTTC.

This clonotype was seen a handful of times. The rearrangement links TRBV6-6 to TRBJ2-1, with 12 bases fitting TRBD2. CDR3 length: 15 amino acids. The germline gives CDR1 MNHNY, CDR2 SVGAGI (reference sequence). V was pared by 7 bases and J by 5 bases, with 6 bases of the junction left unmatched. CDR3 DNA: TGTGCCAGCAACTTGGGACTAGCGGGCCACAATGAGCAGTTCTTC. It is translated as CASNLGLAGHNEQFF.

The chain employs TRBV5-1 and TRBJ2-4; perhaps D is TRBD1 or TRBD2 (5 bases each). The V end was cut by 2 bases, the J end by 8 bases, with 11 bases between. The length of the CDR3 is 13 residues. The V gene's germline CDR1 is SGHRS and CDR2 YFSETQ. CDR3 sequence: CASSFGAADIQYF. The CDR3, as DNA: TGCGCCAGCAGCTTCGGGGCGGCGGACATTCAGTACTTC.

There are a few counts of this clonotype. The chain combines TRBV21-1 with TRBJ2-1; the table gives TRBD1 as D, unverified against the DNA. TRBV21-1 is reported as a pseudogene. CDR3 length equals 14 residues. Here the CDR3 reads CASSTEGHYNEQFF. CDR3 nucleotides: TGTGCCAGCAGCACCGAGGGGCATTACAATGAGCAGTTCTTC.

This clonotype appeared a few times. The chain employs TRBV4-3 and TRBJ1-2; D remains unclear. The germline gives CDR1 LGHNA, CDR2 YSLEER. The CDR3 is 13 residues long. Trimming took off 0 bases at V and 5 bases at J, with 7 bases between the two ends. The CDR3 DNA is TGCGCCAGCAGCCAAGATTACCGTTATGGCTACACCTTC. This encodes CASSQDYRYGYTF.

The chain recombines TRBV21-1 with TRBJ2-3; the listed D gene, TRBD1, was not tested against the DNA. TRBV21-1 is noted as a pseudogene. The CDR3 totals 15 residues. CDR3 region: CASTYYLGGTDTQYF. The CDR3, as DNA: TGTGCCAGCACCTACTACTTGGGGGGCACAGATACGCAGTATTTT.

This clonotype appeared a single time. V is TRBV2 and J is TRBJ2-3; 8 nucleotides agree with TRBD2. The CDR3 has 14 amino acids. V trimming: 8 bases; J trimming: 5 bases; junction bases outside the gene matches: 9. Per germline, CDR1 SNHLY and CDR2 FYNNEI. As DNA, the CDR3 is TGTGCCAGCGGGGGGACTAGTTCAAGAGATACGCAGTATTTT. Amino acid sequence: CASGGTSSRDTQYF.

This chain joins TRBV6-5 and TRBJ2-7, with 8 bases that match TRBD1. The CDR3 is made up of 15 amino acids. V lost 4 bases, J lost 3 bases, and 8 bases stayed unmatched. The V gene's germline CDR1 is MNHEY and CDR2 SVGAGI. The CDR3 region has the DNA TGTGCCAGCAGTTCGGCAGGGGGCGCCGACTACGAGCAGTACTTC. Translated, it gives CASSSAGGADYEQYF.

The chain combines TRBV29-1 with TRBJ1-2; D gene unclear. The CDR3 has 10 residues. Deletions cut 3 bases from V and 2 bases from J, with 1 base between. The germline V gene encodes CDR1 SQVTM and CDR2 ANQGSEA. CDR3 loop: CSVENYGYTF. In DNA form, the CDR3 reads TGCAGCGTTGAGAACTATGGCTACACCTTC.

The V and J genes are TRBV4-2 and TRBJ1-4, with D possibly TRBD1 on 5 matching bases. The CDR3 is made up of 15 amino acids. Germline V gives CDR1 LGHNA, CDR2 YNFKEQ. Trimming removed 4 bases at V and 4 bases at J, with 13 bases between. The CDR3, as DNA: TGTGCCAGCAGCCCCCGGGGGGACCTTAATGAAAAACTGTTTTTT. This sequence encodes CASSPRGDLNEKLFF.